The clone carrying this T cell receptor beta chain was seen ten or more times. Its antigen is unknown. Individual cDNA molecules (in the library) carried attached unique molecular identifiers. TCRdb itself ran the RACE reads through MiXCR, one entry per CDR3 protein. The sample has roughly 200,000 distinct CDR3 sequences, 20% to 25% seen once. The CDR3 loop spans 14 amino acids. Trimming removed 5 bases at V and 6 bases at J, with 14 bases between. Germline V lookup: CDR1 MNHNY, CDR2 SVGAGI (reference sequence). The data are from a study of human T cells and chemical hapten exposure. The time point here: patch test 1, 2 weeks after DPC sensitization. Treatment noted: therapeutic diphenylcyclopropenone sensitization with weekly scalp DPC. The study, taken as a whole, reports: Versus controls, expanded TCRs had significantly more large CDR3 similarity clusters.

V and J are TRBV6-6 and TRBJ1-5; D may be TRBD1 (5 bases). The material was whole blood, obtained in connection with sensitization to the hapten diphenylcyclopropenone (DPC). The sequence came from a woman in her fifties or sixties with alopecia areata. Some clones in this sample may be carry-over from other donors' samples. The CDR3 DNA follows: TGTGCCAGCAGTAGGGACGGCGGGAGTCAGCCCCAGCATTTT. Translation gives CASSRDGGSQPQHF.